This T cell receptor (beta chain) was recovered during a study of blood T cells in healthy people across ages. Study-level results: TCR beta diversity per million T cells fell roughly linearly with age.

A J-beta primer mix and a sample-barcoded 5' primer were used in a second PCR of roughly 7 to 12 cycles. TCRdb redid the calling of the 5' RACE reads with MiXCR, one entry per CDR3 protein. The sample includes under 2,000,000 distinct CDR3 sequences, around half of them seen just once. As concerns this clonotype: Its antigen is currently unknown.

Those donating, healthy Caucasian individuals from Russia, were aged about 6 to 90. Trimming pared 1 base from V and 9 bases from J, leaving 7 bases between. The CDR3 covers 12 residues. Germline values: CDR1 SGHDN, CDR2 FVKESK. The TCR was taken from a woman aged 40 to 50 in good health. What was sequenced was blood. This chain uses TRBV14 with TRBJ1-3; D ambiguous. The CDR3 protein is CASSQGVRTIYF. The CDR3 DNA is TGTGCCAGCAGCCAAGGTGTCCGCACCATATATTTT.